This is a list of T cell receptor beta chains from one sample in a study of shared clonotypes between healthy human individuals. The assay was immunoSEQ multiplex PCR, and TCRdb's table has in-frame clones only and misses some. The sample consists of approximately 1,000,000 clones, about 84% of them appearing once. Input material: memory CD4+ T cells from PBMCs. These receptor sequences come from a man aged 18 to 29 in good health. Some clones in this sample may be carry-over from other donors' samples. Each CDR3 is given with its conserved first and last residue. D genes are given only for firm matches. Where a row states a size, it is once, few, many or the class of an expanded clone; other rows omit it.

clone_size,v_call,d_call,j_call,cdr3_aa,cdr3_nt
NA,TRBV6-6,NA,TRBJ1-1,CASTPGPNTEAFF,TGTGCCAGCACGCCCGGGCCGAACACTGAAGCTTTCTTT
few,TRBV6-6,TRBD1,TRBJ1-5,CASSSRGESNQPQHF,TGTGCCAGCAGTTCCAGGGGGGAAAGCAATCAGCCCCAGCATTTT
NA,TRBV5-1,NA,TRBJ2-3,CASSFLDGRTDTQYF,TGCGCCAGCAGCTTCTTGGACGGCAGAACAGATACGCAGTATTTT
NA,TRBV9,NA,TRBJ1-2,CASSAKPRGAQGYGYTF,TGTGCCAGCAGCGCTAAACCCCGGGGGGCGCAGGGCTATGGCTACACCTTC
NA,TRBV30,TRBD1,TRBJ1-4,CAWSVRQGNEKLFF,TGTGCCTGGAGTGTCCGACAGGGCAATGAAAAACTGTTTTTT
NA,TRBV2,NA,TRBJ2-3,CASSVRERGTDTQYF,TGTGCCAGCAGTGTCCGGGAGAGGGGCACAGATACGCAGTATTTT
NA,TRBV4-1,TRBD1,TRBJ2-2,CASSQEGGITGELFF,TGCGCCAGCAGCCAGGAAGGGGGCATCACCGGGGAGCTGTTTTTT
NA,TRBV6-1,NA,TRBJ2-2,CASSSSWAGELFF,TGTGCCAGCAGTAGCAGCTGGGCCGGGGAGCTGTTTTTT
NA,TRBV29-1,TRBD2,TRBJ2-2,CSALGLAGAGELFF,TGCAGCGCCCTCGGACTAGCGGGAGCCGGGGAGCTGTTTTTT
NA,TRBV7-9,NA,TRBJ1-2,CASSLVVQNYGYTF,TGTGCCAGCAGCTTAGTTGTACAGAACTATGGCTACACCTTC
NA,TRBV7-2,NA,TRBJ2-1,CASSPPPPSYNEQFF,TGTGCCAGCAGCCCGCCACCCCCCTCCTACAATGAGCAGTTCTTC
NA,TRBV7-2,NA,TRBJ2-7,CASSKTSPSYEQYF,TGTGCCAGCAGCAAGACTAGTCCCTCCTACGAGCAGTACTTC
few,TRBV2,NA,TRBJ1-2,CASTGGNYGYTF,TGTGCCAGCACTGGGGGTAACTATGGCTACACCTTC
NA,TRBV18,TRBD1,TRBJ2-7,CASSRDRVQQYF,TGTGCCAGCTCACGGGACAGGGTTCAGCAGTACTTC
NA,TRBV10-3,NA,TRBJ2-7,CAISDYRVTYEQYF,TGTGCCATCAGTGACTACAGGGTTACCTACGAGCAGTACTTC
NA,TRBV27,TRBD2,TRBJ2-5,CAGSRGGETQYF,TGTGCCGGATCACGGGGGGGGGAGACCCAGTACTTC
NA,TRBV5-4,TRBD2,TRBJ2-5,CASSLGLAGGLGSGETQYF,TGTGCCAGCAGCTTGGGGCTAGCGGGAGGGCTGGGTTCGGGAGAGACCCAGTACTTC
few,TRBV5-1,NA,TRBJ2-7,CASSPWTDYEQYF,TGCGCCAGCAGCCCCTGGACAGACTACGAGCAGTACTTC
NA,TRBV6-4,TRBD1,TRBJ1-1,CASKEDRVNTEAFF,TGTGCCAGCAAGGAGGACAGGGTTAACACTGAAGCTTTCTTT
once,TRBV5-4,NA,TRBJ2-3,CASSLANPTDTQYF,TGTGCCAGCAGCTTGGCCAACCCCACAGATACGCAGTATTTT
NA,TRBV7-2,TRBD1,TRBJ1-5,CASSGTGGGNQPQHF,TGTGCCAGCAGCGGTACAGGGGGAGGCAATCAGCCCCAGCATTTT
many,TRBV18,TRBD2,TRBJ2-2,CASSGLAGGPWNTGELFF,TGTGCCAGCTCCGGACTAGCGGGAGGGCCGTGGAACACCGGGGAGCTGTTTTTT
NA,TRBV13,NA,TRBJ2-3,CASSPWASTDTQYF,TGTGCCAGCAGCCCGTGGGCTAGCACAGATACGCAGTATTTT
few,TRBV27,NA,TRBJ2-1,CASSWGPPYNEQFF,TGTGCCAGCAGTTGGGGACCCCCCTACAATGAGCAGTTCTTC
NA,TRBV6-5,NA,TRBJ2-7,CASSYSVGWYEQYF,TGTGCCAGCAGTTACTCGGTGGGTTGGTACGAGCAGTACTTC
NA,TRBV5-4,NA,TRBJ1-2,CASSSSGVYYGYTF,TGTGCCAGCAGCTCCTCAGGGGTCTACTATGGCTACACCTTC
NA,TRBV28,NA,TRBJ2-2,CASRKGGVTGELFF,TGTGCCAGCAGGAAGGGGGGTGTTACCGGGGAGCTGTTTTTT
NA,TRBV25-1,NA,TRBJ1-4,CASSGRSGQLFF,TGTGCCAGCAGTGGTCGGTCAGGACAGCTGTTTTTT
NA,TRBV5-1,NA,TRBJ2-1,CASSLQLVAGEQFF,TGCGCCAGCAGCTTGCAACTCGTTGCAGGTGAGCAGTTCTTC
NA,TRBV18,NA,TRBJ1-1,CASSPLGGTEAFF,TGTGCCAGCTCACCACTAGGGGGCACTGAAGCTTTCTTT
NA,TRBV5-4,NA,TRBJ1-4,CASSLALTAATNEKLFF,TGTGCCAGCAGCTTGGCCCTTACCGCGGCAACTAATGAAAAACTGTTTTTT
NA,TRBV30,TRBD1,TRBJ1-5,CAWSTGGSQPQHF,TGTGCCTGGAGCACAGGGGGATCTCAGCCCCAGCATTTT
many,TRBV28,NA,TRBJ2-1,CASSSFGDKRFF,TGTGCCAGCAGTTCTTTTGGGGACAAGCGGTTCTTC
NA,TRBV2,NA,TRBJ2-7,CASTLDMNSYEQYF,TGTGCCAGCACCTTAGACATGAACTCCTACGAGCAGTACTTC
NA,TRBV5-4,NA,TRBJ2-5,CASSLQSHQETQYF,TGTGCCAGCAGCCTGCAGTCGCACCAAGAGACCCAGTACTTC
NA,TRBV28,NA,TRBJ1-4,CASSSPRRGGEKLFF,TGTGCCAGCAGTTCCCCTCGGAGGGGTGGTGAAAAACTGTTTTTT